The present TCR beta chain was sequenced within a study of technical replicates of blood from several donors. Germline CDR1 SGHVS, CDR2 FQNEAQ. The CDR3 covers 15 residues. V was clipped by 5 bases and J by 2 bases; unmatched bases: 5. TCRdb's table, derived via immunoSEQ multiplex PCR, lists solely in-frame clones and lacks some. The sample has 75,000 to 100,000 clones; roughly 94% are singletons. This sequence originates from a human donor in good health. The chain is built from TRBV7-8 and TRBJ1-5, with 8 bases matching TRBD1. Sequencing was performed on T cells isolated from PBMCs. Written as DNA, the CDR3 is TGTGCCAGCAGCCTTACAGGGGGGCGCAATCAGCCCCAGCATTTT. Translation gives CASSLTGGRNQPQHF.